This entry features one T cell receptor beta chain sequence. With V trimmed by 5 bases and J by 5 bases, 7 bases remained unmatched. Germline V CDR1 and CDR2: MNHEY, SVGAGI. CDR3 size: 15 residues. Authors' analysis steps: The assay estimated nucleated cells by amplifying reference gene primers. TCRdb's copy holds only in-frame clones and misses some; the assay was immunoSEQ multiplex PCR. V and J calls and clone size are those listed in that table; D and trimming were worked out from the DNA. This sample has about 200,000 clones, with roughly 75% found just once. The sample belongs to a study of blood T cell repertoires in COVID-19.

This sequence originates from a woman between 65 and 79 years old with acute or convalescent COVID-19. The chain employs TRBV6-5 and TRBJ2-7; 12 positions agree with TRBD1. The sample was peripheral blood. CDR3 sequence: CASSKPGQGANEQYF. In DNA, the CDR3 is TGTGCCAGCAGTAAACCGGGACAGGGGGCCAACGAGCAGTACTTC.